A selection of T cell receptor beta chains follows, all from one sample in a study of metastatic and nonmetastatic thyroid tumors. TCRdb reassembled clones from the PCR reads with MiXCR. Of roughly 70,000 clones listed, more than 15% are singletons. The sample consisted of blood. The source of these receptors is a female donor with papillary thyroid cancer or a benign thyroid nodule (not recorded which). Some clones in this sample may be carry-over from other donors' samples. Both conserved end residues are part of each CDR3. The D gene is left open where the match is weak. Size is stated for part of the rows, as once, few or many counts, or as a class when the clone is expanded.

CDR3aa,CDR3nt,abundance,d_gene,j_gene,v_gene
CASSGTDEKLFF,TGTGCCAGCAGCGGGACCGATGAAAAACTGTTTTTT,many,.,TRBJ1-4,TRBV2
CASSQEGLAGVVDTQYF,TGTGCCAGCAGCCAAGAGGGGCTAGCGGGAGTGGTAGATACGCAGTATTTT,many,TRBD2,TRBJ2-3,TRBV4-2
CASRETGFGNYEQYF,TGTGCCAGCAGGGAGACAGGGTTTGGCAACTACGAGCAGTACTTC,few,TRBD1,TRBJ2-7,TRBV2
CASSPRTGNLGGNTEAFF,TGTGCCAGCAGCCCCCGGACAGGGAACCTCGGTGGGAACACTGAAGCTTTCTTT,many,TRBD1,TRBJ1-1,TRBV11-1
CASSYAGGGGANVLTF,TGTGCCAGCAGTTACGCAGGGGGCGGTGGGGCCAACGTCCTGACTTTC,.,TRBD1,TRBJ2-6,TRBV6-5
CATQAGQITEAFF,TGTGCCACCCAAGCGGGACAGATAACTGAAGCTTTCTTT,many,TRBD1,TRBJ1-1,TRBV28
CASSQEGYEQYF,TGCGCCAGCAGCCAAGAGGGCTACGAGCAGTACTTC,many,.,TRBJ2-7,TRBV5-1
CASSDIGTGVTEQYF,TGCGCCAGCAGTGACATCGGGACAGGGGTGACCGAGCAGTACTTC,many,TRBD1,TRBJ2-7,TRBV10-1
CASSLDSFAEFF,TGCGCCAGCAGCTTGGACAGTTTTGCGGAGTTCTTC,.,.,TRBJ2-1,TRBV5-1
CSARLAVTIYEQYF,TGCAGTGCGAGACTAGCGGTGACAATCTACGAGCAGTACTTC,many,TRBD2,TRBJ2-7,TRBV20-1
CASSLSSDRGQFF,TGTGCCAGCAGCTTATCATCGGACAGGGGGCAGTTCTTC,.,TRBD1,TRBJ2-1,TRBV7-3
CASSFRAANSPLHF,TGTGCCAGCAGTTTTAGGGCAGCCAATTCACCCCTCCACTTT,few,.,TRBJ1-6,TRBV28
CASSQSIRGSSTDTQYF,TGTGCCAGCAGCCAATCTATCCGCGGTTCTAGCACAGATACGCAGTATTTT,many,.,TRBJ2-3,TRBV3-1
CASTSIGGYEQYF,TGTGCCAGCACCAGCATCGGGGGCTACGAGCAGTACTTC,few,.,TRBJ2-7,TRBV2
CASENWAAEAFF,TGTGCCAGTGAAAATTGGGCGGCGGAAGCTTTCTTT,few,.,TRBJ1-1,TRBV19
CASMVGLSTGELFF,TGTGCCAGCATGGTGGGACTAAGCACCGGGGAGCTGTTTTTT,many,TRBD2,TRBJ2-2,TRBV28
CSAEGGNTDTQYF,TGCAGTGCGGAGGGAGGAAACACAGATACGCAGTATTTT,.,.,TRBJ2-3,TRBV20-1
CAITQGSEQYF,TGTGCCATCACCCAGGGTAGTGAGCAGTACTTC,many,.,TRBJ2-7,TRBV10-3
CSAYPGTGSYEQYF,TGCAGTGCTTACCCCGGGACAGGGTCCTACGAGCAGTACTTC,many,TRBD1,TRBJ2-7,TRBV20-1
CASSQARGTAETQYF,TGCGCCAGCAGCCAAGCACGGGGGACGGCAGAGACCCAGTACTTC,many,.,TRBJ2-5,TRBV4-1
CSASGFGSYNEQFF,TGCAGTGCGTCCGGATTTGGCTCCTACAATGAGCAGTTTTTC,many,.,TRBJ2-1,TRBV20-1
CASSLIQTGVTEAFF,TGTGCCAGCAGCTTGATCCAGACAGGAGTCACTGAAGCTTTCTTT,few,.,TRBJ1-1,TRBV27
CATSDLAPPLAGGPHEQFF,TGTGCCACCAGTGATTTGGCCCCCCCACTAGCGGGAGGGCCACATGAGCAGTTCTTC,.,TRBD2,TRBJ2-1,TRBV24-1
CASSQQGNSYNEQFF,TGCGCCAGCAGCCAACAGGGTAACTCCTACAATGAGCAGTTCTTC,many,.,TRBJ2-1,TRBV4-1
CASLRTYEQYF,TGTGCCTCCCTACGGACCTACGAGCAGTACTTC,.,.,TRBJ2-7,TRBV2
CASSLSTTQETQYF,TGTGCCAGCAGTTTATCGACCACCCAAGAGACCCAGTACTTC,many,.,TRBJ2-5,TRBV27
CASSADGLTPLHF,TGTGCCAGCAGCGCGGACGGGTTAACACCCCTCCACTTT,.,.,TRBJ1-6,TRBV12-3/TRBV12-4
CASSWLNEQFF,TGTGCCAGCAGTTGGCTCAATGAGCAGTTCTTC,many,.,TRBJ2-1,TRBV28
CASSSRQLGGGDTQYF,TGTGCCAGCAGTTCCCGACAGCTCGGGGGGGGCGATACGCAGTATTTT,many,TRBD2,TRBJ2-3,TRBV28
CASSLGGNTGELFF,TGCGCCAGCAGCTTGGGTGGGAACACCGGGGAGCTGTTTTTT,many,.,TRBJ2-2,TRBV5-1
CASTLRGQGTSPLHF,TGTGCCAGCACCCTACGGGGACAGGGGACCTCACCCCTCCACTTT,many,TRBD1,TRBJ1-6,TRBV6-1
CASSRDSGANVLTF,TGCGCCAGCAGCAGAGACTCTGGGGCCAACGTCCTGACTTTC,many,.,TRBJ2-6,TRBV5-1
CASSPTSGSSDEQFF,TGTGCCTCTAGCCCGACTAGCGGGAGTTCTGATGAGCAGTTCTTC,.,TRBD2,TRBJ2-1,TRBV30
CASTPGQGYEQYF,TGTGCCAGTACTCCGGGACAGGGCTACGAGCAGTACTTC,many,TRBD1,TRBJ2-7,TRBV19
CASTTGGGTYEQYF,TGTGCCAGCACGACCGGCGGAGGGACCTACGAGCAGTACTTC,many,.,TRBJ2-7,TRBV7-2
CASSRVPQRGNEQFF,TGCGCCAGCAGCAGGGTACCCCAGAGGGGAAATGAGCAGTTCTTC,.,.,TRBJ2-1,TRBV5-1
CASSFSPSSTEAFF,TGCGCCAGCAGCTTCTCGCCCTCGAGCACTGAAGCTTTCTTT,many,.,TRBJ1-1,TRBV5-1
CASSLRRGGYEQYF,TGTGCCAGCAGTTTACGTCGGGGTGGCTACGAGCAGTACTTC,many,.,TRBJ2-7,TRBV12-3/TRBV12-4
CSARDREVGNQPQHF,TGCAGTGCTAGGGACAGGGAGGTCGGCAATCAGCCCCAGCATTTT,.,TRBD1,TRBJ1-5,TRBV20-1
CASKQGAYEQYF,TGTGCCAGCAAGCAGGGAGCCTACGAGCAGTACTTC,many,.,TRBJ2-7,TRBV27
CSAEGQGATDTQYF,TGCAGTGCTGAGGGACAGGGGGCAACAGATACGCAGTATTTT,.,TRBD1,TRBJ2-3,TRBV20-1
CAIRQGARNEQFF,TGTGCCATCAGACAGGGGGCGCGAAATGAGCAGTTCTTC,many,TRBD1,TRBJ2-1,TRBV28
CASSLRLAENIQYF,TGTGCCAGCAGTTTACGGCTAGCGGAAAACATTCAGTACTTC,few,TRBD2,TRBJ2-4,TRBV12-3/TRBV12-4
CASSYLTSGGKTQYF,TGTGCCAGCAGTTACCTGACTAGCGGGGGGAAGACCCAGTACTTC,few,TRBD2,TRBJ2-5,TRBV27
CASSTSTGGAYEQYF,TGTGCCAGCAGTACATCGACAGGGGGCGCGTACGAGCAGTACTTC,many,TRBD1,TRBJ2-7,TRBV28
CSAPPAGGNSPLHF,TGCAGTGCCCCCCCGGCAGGGGGCAACTCACCCCTCCACTTT,many,TRBD1,TRBJ1-6,TRBV20-1
CASSFRGSPYGYTF,TGTGCCAGCAGTTTCAGGGGTTCCCCGTATGGCTACACCTTC,many,.,TRBJ1-2,TRBV28
CASRGPLSDEQFF,TGTGCCAGTAGAGGACCCTTGTCTGACGAGCAGTTCTTC,many,.,TRBJ2-1,TRBV19
CASSPQGQGTEAFF,TGTGCCAGCAGTCCTCAGGGACAGGGCACTGAAGCTTTCTTT,many,TRBD1,TRBJ1-1,TRBV27
CASSRQDRSNTGELFF,TGTGCCAGCTCACGTCAGGACAGGAGTAACACCGGGGAGCTGTTTTTT,many,TRBD1,TRBJ2-2,TRBV18
CSARSVDLSQYF,TGCAGTGCTAGGAGCGTGGACCTGTCGCAGTATTTT,many,.,TRBJ2-3,TRBV20-1
CAWSEPQWGSYEQYF,TGTGCCTGGAGTGAGCCCCAGTGGGGCTCCTACGAGCAGTACTTC,many,.,TRBJ2-7,TRBV30
CSASPSGANYEQYF,TGCAGTGCTAGTCCCTCCGGGGCGAACTACGAGCAGTACTTC,.,.,TRBJ2-7,TRBV20-1